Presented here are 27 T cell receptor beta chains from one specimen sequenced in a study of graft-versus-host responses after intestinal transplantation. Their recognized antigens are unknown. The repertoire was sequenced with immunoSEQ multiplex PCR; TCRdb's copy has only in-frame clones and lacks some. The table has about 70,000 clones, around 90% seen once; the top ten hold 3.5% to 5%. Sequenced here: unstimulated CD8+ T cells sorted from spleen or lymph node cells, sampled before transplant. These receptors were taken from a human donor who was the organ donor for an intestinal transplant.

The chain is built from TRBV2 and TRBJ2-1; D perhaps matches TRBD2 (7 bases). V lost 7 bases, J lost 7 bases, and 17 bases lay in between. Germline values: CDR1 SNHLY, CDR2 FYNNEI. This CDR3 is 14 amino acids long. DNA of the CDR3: TGTGCCAGCATTGGGGGGGGGCCGGGGAATGAGCAGTTCTTC. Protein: CASIGGGPGNEQFF.

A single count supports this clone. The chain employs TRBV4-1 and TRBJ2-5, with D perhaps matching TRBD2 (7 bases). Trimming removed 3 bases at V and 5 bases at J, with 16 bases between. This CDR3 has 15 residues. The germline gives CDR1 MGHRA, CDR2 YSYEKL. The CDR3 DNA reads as TGCGCCAGCAGCCAGGCCGAGGGGAGGGGGGAGACCCAGTACTTC. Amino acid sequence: CASSQAEGRGETQYF.

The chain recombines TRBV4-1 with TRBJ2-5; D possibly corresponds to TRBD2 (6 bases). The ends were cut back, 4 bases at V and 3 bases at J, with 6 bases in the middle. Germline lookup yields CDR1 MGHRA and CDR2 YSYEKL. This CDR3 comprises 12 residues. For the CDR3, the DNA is TGCGCCAGCAGCCGGGGGGAAGAGACCCAGTACTTC. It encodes CASSRGEETQYF.

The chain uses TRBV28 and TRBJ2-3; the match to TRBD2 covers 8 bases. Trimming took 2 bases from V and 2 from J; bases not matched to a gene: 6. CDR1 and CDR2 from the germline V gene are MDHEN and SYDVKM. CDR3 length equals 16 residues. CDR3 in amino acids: CASSLTGTSHTDTQYF. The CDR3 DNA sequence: TGTGCCAGCAGTTTAACCGGGACTAGTCACACAGATACGCAGTATTTT.

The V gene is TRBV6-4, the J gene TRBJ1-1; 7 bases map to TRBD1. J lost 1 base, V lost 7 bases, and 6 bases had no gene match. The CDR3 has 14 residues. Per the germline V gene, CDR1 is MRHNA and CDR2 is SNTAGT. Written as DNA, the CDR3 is TGTGCCAGCAAAAACAGGGGACCGAACACTGAAGCTTTCTTT. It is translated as CASKNRGPNTEAFF.

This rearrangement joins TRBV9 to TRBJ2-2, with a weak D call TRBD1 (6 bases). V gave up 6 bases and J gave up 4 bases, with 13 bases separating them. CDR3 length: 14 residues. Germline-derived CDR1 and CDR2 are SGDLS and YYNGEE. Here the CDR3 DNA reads TGTGCCAGCAACAGACCAGGGGTCACCGGGGAGCTGTTTTTT. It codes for CASNRPGVTGELFF.

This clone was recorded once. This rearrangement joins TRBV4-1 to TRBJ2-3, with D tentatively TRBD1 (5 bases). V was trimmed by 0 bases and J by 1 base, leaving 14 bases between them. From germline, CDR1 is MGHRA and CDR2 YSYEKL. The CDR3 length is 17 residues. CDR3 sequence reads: CASSQEGCTGCTDTQYF. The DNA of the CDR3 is TGCGCCAGCAGCCAAGAAGGGTGTACAGGCTGCACAGATACGCAGTATTTT.

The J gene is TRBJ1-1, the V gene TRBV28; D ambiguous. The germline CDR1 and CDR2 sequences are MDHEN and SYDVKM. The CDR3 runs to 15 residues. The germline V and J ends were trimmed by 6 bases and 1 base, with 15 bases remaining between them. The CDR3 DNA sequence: TGTGCCAGCAGCTCAGACACAGCTACGAACACTGAAGCTTTCTTT. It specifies CASSSDTATNTEAFF.

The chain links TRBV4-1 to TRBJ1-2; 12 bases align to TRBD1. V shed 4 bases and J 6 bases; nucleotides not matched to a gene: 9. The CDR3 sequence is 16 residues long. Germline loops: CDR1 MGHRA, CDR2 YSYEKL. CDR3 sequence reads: CASSRVPGQGADGYTF. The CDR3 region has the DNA TGCGCCAGCAGCCGGGTTCCGGGACAGGGGGCTGATGGCTACACCTTC.

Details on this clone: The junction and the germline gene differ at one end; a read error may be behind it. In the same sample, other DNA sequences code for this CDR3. The DNA of the CDR3 is TGTGCCAGCTCCACATGTCGGGACAGAGCGAATCAGCCCCAACATTTT. Protein: CASSTCRDRANQPQHF. The rearrangement joins TRBV25-1 to TRBJ1-5; 7 nucleotides align to TRBD1. The CDR3 extends over 16 amino acids. Germline V CDR1 and CDR2: MGHDK, SYGVNS. Drawing the rest from reference TRBV25-1 and TRBJ1-5, the complete variable domain is EADIYQTPRYLVIGTGKKITLECSQTMGHDKMYWYQQDPGMELHLIHYSYGVNSTEKGDLSSESTVSRIRTEHFPLTLESARPSHTSQYLCASSTCRDRANQPQHFGDGTRLSIL.

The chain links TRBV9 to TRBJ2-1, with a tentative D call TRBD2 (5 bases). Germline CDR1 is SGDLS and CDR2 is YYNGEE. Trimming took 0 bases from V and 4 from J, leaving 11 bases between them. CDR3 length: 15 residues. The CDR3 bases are TGTGCCAGCAGCGTAGACCGGACTGCATACAATGAGCAGTTCTTC. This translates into CASSVDRTAYNEQFF. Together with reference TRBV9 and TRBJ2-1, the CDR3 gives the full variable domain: DSGVTQTPKHLITATGQRVTLRCSPRSGDLSVYWYQQSLDQGLQFLIQYYNGEERAKGNILERFSAQQFPDLHSELNLSSLELGDSALYFCASSVDRTAYNEQFFGPGTRLTVL.

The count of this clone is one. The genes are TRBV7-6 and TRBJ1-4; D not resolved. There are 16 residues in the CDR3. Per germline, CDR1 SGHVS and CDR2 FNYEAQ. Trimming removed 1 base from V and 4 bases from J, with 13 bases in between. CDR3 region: CASSLVNRGYNEKLFF. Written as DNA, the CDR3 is TGTGCCAGCAGCTTAGTAAATCGGGGTTATAATGAAAAACTGTTTTTT.

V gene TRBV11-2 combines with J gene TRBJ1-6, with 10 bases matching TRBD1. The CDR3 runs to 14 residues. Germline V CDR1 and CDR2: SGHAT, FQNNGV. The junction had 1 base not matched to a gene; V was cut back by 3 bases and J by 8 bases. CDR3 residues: CASSFGTGDSPLHF. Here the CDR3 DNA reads TGTGCCAGCAGCTTCGGGACAGGGGATTCACCCCTCCACTTT.

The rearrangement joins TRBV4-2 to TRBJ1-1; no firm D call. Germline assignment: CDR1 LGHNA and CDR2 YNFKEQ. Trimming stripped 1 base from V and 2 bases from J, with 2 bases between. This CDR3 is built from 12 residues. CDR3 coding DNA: TGTGCCAGCAGCCAAGCTAACACTGAAGCTTTCTTT. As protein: CASSQANTEAFF.

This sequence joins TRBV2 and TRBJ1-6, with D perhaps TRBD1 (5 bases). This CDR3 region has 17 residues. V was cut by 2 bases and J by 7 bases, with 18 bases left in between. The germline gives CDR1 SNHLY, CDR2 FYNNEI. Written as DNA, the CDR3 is TGTGCCAGCAGTGAATGGGGCGGGACCCTCGACAATTCACCCCTCCACTTT. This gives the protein CASSEWGGTLDNSPLHF.

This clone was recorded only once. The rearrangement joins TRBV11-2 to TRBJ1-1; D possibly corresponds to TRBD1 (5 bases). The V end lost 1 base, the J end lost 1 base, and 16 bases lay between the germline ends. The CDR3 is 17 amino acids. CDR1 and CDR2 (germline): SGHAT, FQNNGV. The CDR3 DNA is TGTGCCAGCAGCTTAGGCCGGGGGGAGGGTCCGAACACTGAAGCTTTCTTT. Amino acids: CASSLGRGEGPNTEAFF.

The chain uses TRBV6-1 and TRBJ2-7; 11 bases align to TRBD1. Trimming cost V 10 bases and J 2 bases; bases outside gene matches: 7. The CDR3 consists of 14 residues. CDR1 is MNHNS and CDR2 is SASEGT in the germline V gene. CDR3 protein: CATGWDRGAYEQYV. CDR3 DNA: TGTGCCACGGGGTGGGACAGGGGGGCCTACGAGCAGTACGTC.

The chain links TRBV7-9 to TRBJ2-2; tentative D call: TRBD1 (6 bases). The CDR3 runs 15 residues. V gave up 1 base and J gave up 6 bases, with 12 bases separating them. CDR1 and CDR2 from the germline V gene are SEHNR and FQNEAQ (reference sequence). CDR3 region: CASSLVTGLAGELFF. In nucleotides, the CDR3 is TGTGCCAGCAGCTTAGTAACAGGGTTGGCCGGGGAGCTGTTTTTT.

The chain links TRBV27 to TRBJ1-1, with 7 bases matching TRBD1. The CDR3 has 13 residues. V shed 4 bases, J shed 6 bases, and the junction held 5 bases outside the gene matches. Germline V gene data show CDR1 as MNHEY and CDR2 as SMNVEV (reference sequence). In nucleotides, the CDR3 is TGTGCCAGCAGTTACCGACAGGGCTCTGAAGCTTTCTTT. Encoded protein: CASSYRQGSEAFF.

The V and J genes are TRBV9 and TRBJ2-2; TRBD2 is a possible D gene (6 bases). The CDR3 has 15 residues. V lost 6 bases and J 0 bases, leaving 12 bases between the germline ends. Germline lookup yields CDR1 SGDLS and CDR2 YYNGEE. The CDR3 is CASTAGSSNTGELFF. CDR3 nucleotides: TGTGCCAGCACTGCGGGGAGCTCGAACACCGGGGAGCTGTTTTTT.

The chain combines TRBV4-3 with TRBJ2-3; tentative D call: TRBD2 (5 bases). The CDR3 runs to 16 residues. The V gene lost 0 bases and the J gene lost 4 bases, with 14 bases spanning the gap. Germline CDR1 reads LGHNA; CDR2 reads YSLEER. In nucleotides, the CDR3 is TGCGCCAGCAGCCAAGATGCGGGCGGCCGCGCAGATACGCAGTATTTT. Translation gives CASSQDAGGRADTQYF.

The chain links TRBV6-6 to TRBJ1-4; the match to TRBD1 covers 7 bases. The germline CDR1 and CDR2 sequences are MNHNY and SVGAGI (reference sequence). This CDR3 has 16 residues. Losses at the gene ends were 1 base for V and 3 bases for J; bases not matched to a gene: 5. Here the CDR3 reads CASSYLEGAANEKLFF. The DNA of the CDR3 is TGTGCCAGCAGTTACTTAGAGGGGGCGGCTAATGAAAAACTGTTTTTT.

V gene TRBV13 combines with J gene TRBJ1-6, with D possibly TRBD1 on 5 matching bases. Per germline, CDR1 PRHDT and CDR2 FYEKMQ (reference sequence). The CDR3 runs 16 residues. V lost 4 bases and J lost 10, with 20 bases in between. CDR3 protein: CASSSGTLGKGSPLHF. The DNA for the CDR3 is TGTGCCAGCAGCTCTGGGACTCTAGGTAAAGGCTCACCCCTCCACTTT.

CDR3 protein: CASSPPGGGLEDTQYF. The CDR3 nucleotides read TGTGCCAGCAGCCCCCCCGGGGGGGGGCTTGAGGATACGCAGTATTTT. The chain employs TRBV7-6 and TRBJ2-3, with 8 nucleotides matching TRBD2. The V gene end was trimmed by 5 bases and the J gene end by 6 bases; junction bases not matched to a gene: 13. This CDR3 contains 16 residues. Germline CDR1 is SGHVS and CDR2 is FNYEAQ.

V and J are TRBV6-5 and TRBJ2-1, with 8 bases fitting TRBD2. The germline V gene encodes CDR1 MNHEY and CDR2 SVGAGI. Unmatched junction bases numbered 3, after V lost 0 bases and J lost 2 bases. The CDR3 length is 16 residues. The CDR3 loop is CASSYSRAGAYNEQFF. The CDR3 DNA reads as TGTGCCAGCAGTTACTCGCGAGCGGGGGCCTACAATGAGCAGTTCTTC.

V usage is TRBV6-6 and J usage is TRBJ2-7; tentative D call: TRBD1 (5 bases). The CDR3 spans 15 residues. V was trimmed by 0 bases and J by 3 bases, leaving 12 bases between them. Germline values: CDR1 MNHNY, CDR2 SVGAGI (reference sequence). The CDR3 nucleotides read TGTGCCAGCAGTTACTCCCCTGCAGGGAACTACGAGCAGTACGTC. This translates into CASSYSPAGNYEQYV.

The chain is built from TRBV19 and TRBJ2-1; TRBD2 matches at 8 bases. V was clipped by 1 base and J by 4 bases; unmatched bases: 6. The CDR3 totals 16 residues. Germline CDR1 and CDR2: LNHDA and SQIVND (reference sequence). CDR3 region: CASSIAGSGVYNEQFF. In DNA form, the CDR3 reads TGTGCCAGTAGTATAGCTGGTAGCGGGGTTTACAATGAGCAGTTCTTC.